This T cell receptor beta chain was sequenced for a study of blood T cell repertoires in COVID-19. Study overall: Material from acute and convalescent COVID-19 was sourced from the United States, Italy and Spain. The cDNA or gDNA used as material had been derived from T cells, B-cell-depleted T cells, or PBMCs.

The CDR3 consists of 13 residues. Germline CDR1 SGHTA, CDR2 FQGTGA. V shed 7 bases, J shed 5 bases, and the junction held 5 bases outside the gene matches. In the study's own analysis: Estimation of nucleated cell counts relied on the amplification of reference gene primers. This table comes from immunoSEQ multiplex PCR, and its TCRdb copy is limited to in-frame clones, with some not included. Clone size and V and J calls were adopted from that table, with D and trimming inferred from the DNA. The table includes 110,000 or so clones, around 83% detected once. This chain links TRBV7-3 with TRBJ2-1; 7 nucleotides align to TRBD2. The TCR was taken from an elderly woman with active or convalescent COVID-19. Sequencing was carried out using peripheral blood. The CDR3 bases are TGTGCCAGCAAACTAGCGCCTAACAATGAGCAGTTCTTC. It codes for CASKLAPNNEQFF.